Listed here is a single TCR beta chain. This clonotype was counted at least ten times. The target of this receptor is not known. No clone much larger than this one lies a single base away; base qualities are absent. The data originate from a study of CD8 T cells in ankylosing spondylitis listed by TCRdb under 2017. Describing the broader study: The study profiled T cell receptor beta repertoires in healthy donors and ankylosing spondylitis patients to find disease-linked TCR variants. Peripheral blood was sampled, and synovial fluid was additionally collected from ankylosing spondylitis patients. The full study cohort was made up of 25 ankylosing spondylitis patients and around 100 healthy donors. Results the study describes overall, beyond this receptor: The disease-linked clones showed a CD8+ phenotype and occurred at relatively low frequencies in peripheral blood. The disease-linked clones were reported as significantly enriched in matched synovial fluid samples from ankylosing spondylitis patients. Blood from ankylosing spondylitis patients appeared to be characterized by a TCR beta motif made up of under ten highly homologous amino acid variants. Some of the motif variants had been reported before in the synovial fluid and blood of reactive arthritis patients, a finding that suggests common disease-initiation mechanisms.

Sequencing was carried out with an Illumina HiSeq 2500. Quantitative 5'-RACE with molecular barcodes was used to prepare TCR beta libraries. As for the authors' bioinformatics: To identify disease-linked TCR variants, a new computational method was used, one built on a probabilistic model of VDJ rearrangement. TCRdb cleaned the public reads at Q25 with fastp, built clones with MiXCR and kept in-frame beta chains. CDR3 protein sequences are deduplicated, and each keeps its most common genes and DNA. V and J calls and clone size were set by TCRdb, not the authors. The sample data list about 200,000 distinct CDR3 sequences, and about 7% of these were observed just once. The ten largest clones capture about 14% of the sample. Looking up the germline V gene yields CDR1 LGHNA and CDR2 YSLEER. Including cysteine and phenylalanine, the CDR3 has 16 amino acids. The DNA shown is the 48-base CDR3, in frame from base 1. The germline ends are 15 bases apart after V is trimmed by 1 base and J by 4 bases.

The receptor was derived from a male donor with ankylosing spondylitis. Material for sequencing was blood, either unsorted or a sorted T cell fraction (not recorded which). The chain is made from TRBV4-3 and TRBJ2-3; the D segment could be TRBD2, given 6 matching bases. The CDR3 region: CASSQGTGEGSDTQYF. In nucleotides, the sequence is TGCGCCAGCAGCCAAGGGACGGGAGAGGGGTCAGATACGCAGTATTTT.